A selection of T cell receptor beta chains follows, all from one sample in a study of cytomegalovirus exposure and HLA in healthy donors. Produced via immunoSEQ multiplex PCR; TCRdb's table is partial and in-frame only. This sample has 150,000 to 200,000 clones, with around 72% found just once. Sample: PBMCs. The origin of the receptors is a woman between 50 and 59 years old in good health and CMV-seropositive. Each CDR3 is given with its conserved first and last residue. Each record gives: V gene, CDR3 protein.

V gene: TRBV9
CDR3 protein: CASSVGTSGSSYNEQFF

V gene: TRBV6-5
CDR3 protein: CASSEVGDGYTF

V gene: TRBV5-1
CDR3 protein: CASSLGTSAPPATQYF

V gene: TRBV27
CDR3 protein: CASSLGYKGRTEAFF

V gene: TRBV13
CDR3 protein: CASSFGPTGSNYGYTF

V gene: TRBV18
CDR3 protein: CASSYGQGISGANVLTF

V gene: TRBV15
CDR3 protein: CATSLNRGFTEAFF

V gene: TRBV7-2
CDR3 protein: CASSATPVSGNTIYF

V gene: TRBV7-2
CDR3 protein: CASSSPRTSGRYEQYF

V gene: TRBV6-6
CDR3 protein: CASTTGNYGYTF

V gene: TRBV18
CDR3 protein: CASSPGQGSYNEQFF

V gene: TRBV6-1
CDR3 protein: CASSESYAGTDTQYF

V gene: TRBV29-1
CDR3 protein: CSVGLAGGSYEQYF

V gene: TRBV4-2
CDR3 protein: CASSLPGLAGGPSTDTQYF

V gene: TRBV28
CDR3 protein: CASSLGGSGSYNEQFF

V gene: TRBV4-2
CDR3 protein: CASSQSTGGQGFGYTF

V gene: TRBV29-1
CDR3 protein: CSGRTDSSYNEQFF

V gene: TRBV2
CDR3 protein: CASSERGLAGSYNEQFF

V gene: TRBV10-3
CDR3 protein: CAIAPQRGEETQYF

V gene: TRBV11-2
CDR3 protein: CASRLTSLITDTQYF

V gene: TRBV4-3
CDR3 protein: CASSYLVLKGSFPTAYGYTF

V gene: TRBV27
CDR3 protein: CASSLGQGASSYEQYF

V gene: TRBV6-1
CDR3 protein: CASSESGGGQGNGYTF

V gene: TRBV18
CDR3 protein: CASSPNTGGGYTF

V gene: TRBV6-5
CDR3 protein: CASSETGHGYTF

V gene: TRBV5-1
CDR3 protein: CASSLGQGGYGYTF

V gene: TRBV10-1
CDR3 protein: CASRDDYFPYEQYF

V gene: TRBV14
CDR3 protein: CASSLANGAVGYTF

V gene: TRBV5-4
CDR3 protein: CASNLLAGSGEQYF

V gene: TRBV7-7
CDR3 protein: CASSPQRDKRDTEAFF

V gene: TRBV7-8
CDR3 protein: CASSLRTGSHTEAFF

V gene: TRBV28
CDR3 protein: CASSWGQGGQPQHF

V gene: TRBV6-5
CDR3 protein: CASSYSSGFEAFF

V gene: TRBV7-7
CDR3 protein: CASSPLGGELFF

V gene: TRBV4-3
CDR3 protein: CASSQDGMGQGAGEAFF

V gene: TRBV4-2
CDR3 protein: CASSQEGTSGSADTQYF

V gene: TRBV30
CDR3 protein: CAWSPGSPQETQYF

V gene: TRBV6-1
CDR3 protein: CASSEAAGGSHNEQFF

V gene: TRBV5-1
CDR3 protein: CASSGTSGETQYF

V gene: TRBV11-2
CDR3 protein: CASSPSRNRLMNTEAFF